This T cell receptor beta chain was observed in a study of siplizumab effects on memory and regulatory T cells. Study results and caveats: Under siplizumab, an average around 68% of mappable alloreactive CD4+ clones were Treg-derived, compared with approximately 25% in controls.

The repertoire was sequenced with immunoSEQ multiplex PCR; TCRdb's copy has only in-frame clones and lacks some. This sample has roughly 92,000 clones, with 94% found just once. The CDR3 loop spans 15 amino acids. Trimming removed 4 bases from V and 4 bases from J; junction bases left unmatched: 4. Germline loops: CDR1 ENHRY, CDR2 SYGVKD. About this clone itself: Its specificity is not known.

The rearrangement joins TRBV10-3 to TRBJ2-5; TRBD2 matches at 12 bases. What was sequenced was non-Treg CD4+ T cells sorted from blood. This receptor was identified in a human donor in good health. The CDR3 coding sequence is TGTGCCATCAGTGCTAGCGGGGGGGCCGTAGAGACCCAGTACTTC. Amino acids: CAISASGGAVETQYF.